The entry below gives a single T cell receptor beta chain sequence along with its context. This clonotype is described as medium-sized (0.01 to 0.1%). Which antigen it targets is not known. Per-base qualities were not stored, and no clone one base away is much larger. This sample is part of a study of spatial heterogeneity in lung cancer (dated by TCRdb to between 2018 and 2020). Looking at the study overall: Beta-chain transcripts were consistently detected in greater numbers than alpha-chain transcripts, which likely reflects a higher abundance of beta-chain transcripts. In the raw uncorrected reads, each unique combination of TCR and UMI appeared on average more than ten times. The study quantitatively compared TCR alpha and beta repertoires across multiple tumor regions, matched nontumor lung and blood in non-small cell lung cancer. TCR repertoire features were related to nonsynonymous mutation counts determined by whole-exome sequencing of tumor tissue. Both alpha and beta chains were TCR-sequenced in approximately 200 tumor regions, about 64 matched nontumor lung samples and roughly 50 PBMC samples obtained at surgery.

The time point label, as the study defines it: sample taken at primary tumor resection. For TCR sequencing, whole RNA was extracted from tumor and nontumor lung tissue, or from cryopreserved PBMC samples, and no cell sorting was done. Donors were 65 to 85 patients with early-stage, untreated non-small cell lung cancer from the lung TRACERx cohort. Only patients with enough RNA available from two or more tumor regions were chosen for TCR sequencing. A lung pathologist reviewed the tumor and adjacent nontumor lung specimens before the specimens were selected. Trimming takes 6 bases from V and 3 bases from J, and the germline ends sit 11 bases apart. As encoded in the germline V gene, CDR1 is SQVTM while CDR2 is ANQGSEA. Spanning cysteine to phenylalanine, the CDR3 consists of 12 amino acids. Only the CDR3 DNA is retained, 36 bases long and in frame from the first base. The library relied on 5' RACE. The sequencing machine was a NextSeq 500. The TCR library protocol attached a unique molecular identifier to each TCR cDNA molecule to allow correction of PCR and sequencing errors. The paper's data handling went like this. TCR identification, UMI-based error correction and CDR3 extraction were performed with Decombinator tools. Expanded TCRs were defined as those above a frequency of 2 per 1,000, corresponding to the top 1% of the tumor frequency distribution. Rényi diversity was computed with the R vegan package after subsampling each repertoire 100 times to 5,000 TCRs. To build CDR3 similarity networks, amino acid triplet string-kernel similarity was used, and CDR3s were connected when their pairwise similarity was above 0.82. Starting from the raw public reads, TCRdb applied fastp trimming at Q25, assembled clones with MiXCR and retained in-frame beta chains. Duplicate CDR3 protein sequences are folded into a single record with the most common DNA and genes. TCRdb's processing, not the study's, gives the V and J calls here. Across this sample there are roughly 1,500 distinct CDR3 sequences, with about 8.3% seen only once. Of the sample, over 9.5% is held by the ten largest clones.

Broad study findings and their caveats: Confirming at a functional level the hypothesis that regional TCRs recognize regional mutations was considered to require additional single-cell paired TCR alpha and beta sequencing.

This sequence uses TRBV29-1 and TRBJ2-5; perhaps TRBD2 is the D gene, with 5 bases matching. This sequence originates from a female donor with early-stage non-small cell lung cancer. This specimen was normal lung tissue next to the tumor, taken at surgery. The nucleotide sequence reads TGCAGCGTGTCGGGATACGAAGAGACCCAGTACTTC. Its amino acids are CSVSGYEETQYF.